This T cell receptor beta chain comes out of a study of cytomegalovirus exposure and HLA in healthy donors. CDR3 length: 15 residues. Germline-derived CDR1 and CDR2 are MDHEN and SYDVKM. V lost 7 bases and J lost 10; bases outside the gene matches: 13. The primer mix had 60 Vbeta and 13 Jbeta primers. The assay was immunoSEQ multiplex PCR, and TCRdb's table has in-frame clones only and misses some. The sample carries more than 150,000 clones, roughly 80% recorded once. This clone was recorded only once. The rearrangement links TRBV28 to TRBJ1-6, with TRBD1 matching 7 bases. The sequence came from a man aged 40-55 years in good health and CMV-seronegative. The sample was PBMCs. CDR3 sequence: CASTPLDREISPLHF. CDR3 in DNA: TGTGCCAGCACCCCCCTAGACAGGGAGATATCACCCCTCCACTTT.